This paragraph covers one T cell receptor (beta chain) sequence. The sample belongs to a study of shared clonotypes between healthy human individuals. V lost 6 bases and J lost 4, with 5 bases in between. The CDR3 length is 11 residues. Germline V gene data show CDR1 as MNHEY and CDR2 as SMNVEV (reference sequence). Clones were sequenced by immunoSEQ multiplex PCR, and TCRdb holds only the in-frame ones, with some missing. The data contain over a million clones, around 76% of them singletons. The chain links TRBV27 to TRBJ2-3, with D possibly TRBD1 on 5 matching bases. The sequenced sample was memory CD4+ T cells sorted from blood. The subset is: CD45RA-negative fraction. The sequence derives from a man aged 18 to 30 in good health. The CDR3 reads CASRTADTQYF. In DNA form, the CDR3 reads TGTGCCAGCAGGACAGCAGATACGCAGTATTTT.